The T cell receptor (beta chain) described here comes from a study of T cells in Graves' hyperthyroidism and ophthalmopathy. No ophthalmopathy progression within 18 months constituted stable Graves' hyperthyroidism. This clonotype came up many times. RNA transcripts served as the template for amplifying TCR beta CDR3 regions. TCR CDR3 underwent first-round RT-PCR with the HTBI primer set. TCRdb redid the calling of the multiplex PCR reads with MiXCR, one entry per CDR3 protein. The sample records more than 600,000 distinct CDR3 sequences, 15% to 20% being singletons. Germline-derived CDR1 and CDR2 are SGHAT and FQNNGV. The V end was cut by 7 bases, the J end by 2 bases, with 17 bases between. The CDR3 length is 15 residues.

V usage is TRBV11-2 and J usage is TRBJ1-1; perhaps TRBD1 as D (5 bases). The material sequenced was blood. The receptor comes from a young man with Graves' hyperthyroidism. CDR3 protein: CASTYLTGANTEAFF. The CDR3 nucleotides are TGTGCCAGCACCTACCTTACAGGAGCAAACACTGAAGCTTTCTTT. Based on the CDR3 plus reference TRBV11-2 and TRBJ1-1, the full variable domain is EAGVAQSPRYKIIEKRQSVAFWCNPISGHATLYWYQQILGQGPKLLIQFQNNGVVDDSQLPKDRFSAERLKGVDSTLKIQPAKLEDSAVYLCASTYLTGANTEAFFGQGTRLTVV.